This T cell receptor (beta chain) was retrieved from a study of cytomegalovirus exposure and HLA in healthy donors. Turning to the study itself: Earlier findings included about 120 million unique TCR beta sequences obtained from 150 million to 200 million T cells.

The PCR made use of 60 Vbeta and 13 Jbeta primers. Libraries were prepared by immunoSEQ multiplex PCR; TCRdb keeps only in-frame clonotypes and omits some of them. In the table there are fewer than 250,000 clones, roughly 80% of which are singletons. Sequencing was done on a sample of PBMCs. The source is a girl under 18 in good health and CMV-seronegative.

CDR3 DNA: TGTGCCAGCAGAGCCGACAGTGGCTACACCTTC. Translation gives CASRADSGYTF. The chain employs TRBV28 and TRBJ1-2; D possibly corresponds to TRBD1 (5 bases). This CDR3 comprises 11 residues. Germline CDR1 reads MDHEN; CDR2 reads SYDVKM. V lost 6 bases to trimming and J lost 7 bases, with 9 bases between them.